This T cell receptor (beta chain) comes out of a study of radiotherapy plus CTLA-4 blockade in lung cancer. As for the study in general: Patients showed objective responses in 18% of cases, and disease control was achieved by roughly 30%.

The CDR3 contains 11 residues. Trimming cost V 4 bases and J 5 bases, with 5 bases left between them. Looked up from germline, CDR1 is LGHNA and CDR2 is YNFKEQ. A note on this clone: Its antigen is currently unknown.

Study-wide results and limits: Early blood T cell clone changes and increased post-radiation serum interferon-beta were reportedly the strongest response predictors. Blood saw expansion of tumor-derived TCR clones after radiotherapy plus ipilimumab.

Profiled with immunoSEQ multiplex PCR; TCRdb holds only in-frame clones, not every one. This table has tens of thousands of clones, roughly 78% appearing once. Focal radiation and CTLA-4 blockade (ipilimumab) were tested in chemo-refractory metastatic non-small-cell lung cancer patients. The chain uses TRBV4-2 and TRBJ1-2, with D unresolved. The specimen was peripheral blood, collected from a patient treated with radiotherapy plus ipilimumab. This TCR came from a human donor with non-small cell lung cancer that progressed on radiotherapy plus ipilimumab. Here the CDR3 DNA reads TGTGCCAGCAGCCGGGAATATGGCTACACCTTC. Its translation is CASSREYGYTF.